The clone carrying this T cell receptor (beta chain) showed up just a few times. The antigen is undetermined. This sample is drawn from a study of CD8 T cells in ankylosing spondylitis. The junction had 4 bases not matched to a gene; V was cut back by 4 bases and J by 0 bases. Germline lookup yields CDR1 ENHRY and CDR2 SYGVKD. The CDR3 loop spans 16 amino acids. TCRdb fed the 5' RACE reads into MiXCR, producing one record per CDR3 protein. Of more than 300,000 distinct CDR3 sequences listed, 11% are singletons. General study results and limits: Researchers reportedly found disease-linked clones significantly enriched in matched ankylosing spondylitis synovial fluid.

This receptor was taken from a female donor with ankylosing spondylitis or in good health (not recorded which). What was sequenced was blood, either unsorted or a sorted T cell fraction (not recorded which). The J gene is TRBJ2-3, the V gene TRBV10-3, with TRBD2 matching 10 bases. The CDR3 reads CAISGLAGASTDTQYF. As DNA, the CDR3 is TGTGCCATCAGTGGGCTAGCGGGAGCGAGCACAGATACGCAGTATTTT.